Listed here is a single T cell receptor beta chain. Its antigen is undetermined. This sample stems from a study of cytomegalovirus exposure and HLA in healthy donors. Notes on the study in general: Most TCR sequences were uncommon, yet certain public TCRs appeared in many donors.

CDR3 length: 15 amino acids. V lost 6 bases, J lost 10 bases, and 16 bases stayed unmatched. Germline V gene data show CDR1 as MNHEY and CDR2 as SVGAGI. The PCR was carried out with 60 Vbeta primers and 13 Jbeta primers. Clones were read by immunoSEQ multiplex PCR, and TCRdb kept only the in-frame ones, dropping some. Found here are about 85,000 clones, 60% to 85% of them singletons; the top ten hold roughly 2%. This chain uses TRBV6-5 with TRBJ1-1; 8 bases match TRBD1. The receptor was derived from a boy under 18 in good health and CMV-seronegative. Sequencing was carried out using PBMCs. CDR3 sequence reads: CASSKAGGTGRGAFF. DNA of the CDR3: TGTGCCAGCAGCAAGGCCGGGGGGACAGGCCGGGGAGCTTTCTTT.